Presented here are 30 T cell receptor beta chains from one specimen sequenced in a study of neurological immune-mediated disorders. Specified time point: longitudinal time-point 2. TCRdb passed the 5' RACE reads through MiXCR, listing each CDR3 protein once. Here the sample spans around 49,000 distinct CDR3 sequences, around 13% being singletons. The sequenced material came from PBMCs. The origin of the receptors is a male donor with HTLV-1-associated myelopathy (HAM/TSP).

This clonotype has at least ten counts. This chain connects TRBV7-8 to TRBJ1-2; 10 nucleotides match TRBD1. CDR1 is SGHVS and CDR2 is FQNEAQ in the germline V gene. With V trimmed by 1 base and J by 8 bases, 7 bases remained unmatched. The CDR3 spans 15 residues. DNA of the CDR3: TGTGCCAGCAGCTTAGACGGGACAGGGGTAGGAGGCTACACCTTC. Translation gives CASSLDGTGVGGYTF.

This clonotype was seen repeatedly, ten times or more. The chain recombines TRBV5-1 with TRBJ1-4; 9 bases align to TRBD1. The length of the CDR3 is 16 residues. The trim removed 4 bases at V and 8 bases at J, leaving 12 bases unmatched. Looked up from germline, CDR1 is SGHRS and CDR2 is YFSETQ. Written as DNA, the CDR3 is TGCGCCAGCAGCCTCCAAGGGACAGGGTCGAGAGAAAAACTGTTTTTT. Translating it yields CASSLQGTGSREKLFF.

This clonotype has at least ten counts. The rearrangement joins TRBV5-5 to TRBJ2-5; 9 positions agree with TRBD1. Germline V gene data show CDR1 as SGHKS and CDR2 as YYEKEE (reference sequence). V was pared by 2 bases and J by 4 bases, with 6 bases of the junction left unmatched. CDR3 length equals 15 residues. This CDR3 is CASSFPGQGGETQYF. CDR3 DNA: TGTGCCAGCAGCTTCCCGGGACAGGGTGGAGAGACCCAGTACTTC.

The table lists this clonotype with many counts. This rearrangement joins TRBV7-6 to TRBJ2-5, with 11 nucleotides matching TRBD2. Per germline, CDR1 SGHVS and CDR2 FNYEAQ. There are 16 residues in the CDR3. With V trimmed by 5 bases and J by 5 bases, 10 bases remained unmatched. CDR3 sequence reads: CASSVASGGPGETQYF. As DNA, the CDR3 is TGTGCCAGCAGCGTCGCTAGCGGGGGGCCAGGGGAGACCCAGTACTTC.

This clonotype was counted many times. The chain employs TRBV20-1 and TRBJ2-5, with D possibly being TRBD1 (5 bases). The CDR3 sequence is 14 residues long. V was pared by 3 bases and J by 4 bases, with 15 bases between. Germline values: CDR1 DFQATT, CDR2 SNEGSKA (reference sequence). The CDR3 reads CSASDSNTRETQYF. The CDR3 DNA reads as TGCAGTGCTAGTGACAGTAACACACGAGAGACCCAGTACTTC.

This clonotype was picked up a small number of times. The CDR3 protein is CASSFPEGAREKLFF. CDR3 nucleotide sequence: TGTGCCAGCAGCTTTCCCGAGGGGGCGCGGGAAAAACTGTTTTTT. The rearrangement uses TRBV11-3 and TRBJ1-4; the match to TRBD1 covers 7 bases. Germline trimming cut 3 bases from V and 8 bases from J; bases unmatched to any gene: 9. In germline, CDR1 is SGHNT, CDR2 YENEEA. The CDR3 is 15 amino acids.

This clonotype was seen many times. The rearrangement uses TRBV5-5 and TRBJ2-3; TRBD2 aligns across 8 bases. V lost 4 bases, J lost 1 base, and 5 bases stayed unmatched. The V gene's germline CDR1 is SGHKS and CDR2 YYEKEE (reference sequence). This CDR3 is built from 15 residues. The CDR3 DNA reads TGTGCCAGCAGCCATCGGGAGGGCCGCACAGATACGCAGTATTTT. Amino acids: CASSHREGRTDTQYF.

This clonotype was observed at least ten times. In DNA, the CDR3 is TGTGCCAGCAGTTCGTACTACGAGCAGTACTTC. Translation gives CASSSYYEQYF. The J gene is TRBJ2-7, the V gene TRBV12-3 or TRBV12-4; no firm D call. This CDR3 is 11 amino acids long. Trimming shortened V by 4 bases and J by 3 bases, and 4 bases separated the two germline ends.

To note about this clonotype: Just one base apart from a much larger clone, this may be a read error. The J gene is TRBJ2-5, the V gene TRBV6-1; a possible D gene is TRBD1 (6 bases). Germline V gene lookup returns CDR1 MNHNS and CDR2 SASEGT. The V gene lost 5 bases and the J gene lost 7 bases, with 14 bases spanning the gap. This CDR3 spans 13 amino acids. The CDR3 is CASSLTGSSTQYF. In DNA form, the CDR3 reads TGTGCCAGCAGTTTAACAGGGTCTTCGACCCAGTACTTC.

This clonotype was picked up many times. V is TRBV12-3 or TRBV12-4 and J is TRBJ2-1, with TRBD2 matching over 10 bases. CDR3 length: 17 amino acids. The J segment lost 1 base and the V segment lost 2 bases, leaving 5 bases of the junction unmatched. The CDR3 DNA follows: TGTGCCAGCAGTTTAAATCTAGCGGGGGAATCCTACAATGAGCAGTTCTTC. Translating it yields CASSLNLAGESYNEQFF.

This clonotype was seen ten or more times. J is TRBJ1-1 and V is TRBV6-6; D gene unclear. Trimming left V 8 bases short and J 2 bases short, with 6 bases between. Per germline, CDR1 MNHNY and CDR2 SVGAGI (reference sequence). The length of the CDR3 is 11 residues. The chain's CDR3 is CASGPNTEAFF. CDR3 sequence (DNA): TGTGCCAGCGGACCAAACACTGAAGCTTTCTTT.

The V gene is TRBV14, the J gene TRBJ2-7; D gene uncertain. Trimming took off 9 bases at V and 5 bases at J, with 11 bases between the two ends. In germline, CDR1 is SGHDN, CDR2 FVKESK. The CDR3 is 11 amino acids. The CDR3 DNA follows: TGTGCCAGTTTCACAGTCCACGAGCAGTACTTC. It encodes CASFTVHEQYF.

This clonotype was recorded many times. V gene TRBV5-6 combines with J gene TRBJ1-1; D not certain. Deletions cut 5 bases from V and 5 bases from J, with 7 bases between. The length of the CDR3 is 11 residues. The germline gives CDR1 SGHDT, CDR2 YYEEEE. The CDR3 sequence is CASSRRTEAFF. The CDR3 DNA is TGTGCCAGCAGTCGGAGGACTGAAGCTTTCTTT.

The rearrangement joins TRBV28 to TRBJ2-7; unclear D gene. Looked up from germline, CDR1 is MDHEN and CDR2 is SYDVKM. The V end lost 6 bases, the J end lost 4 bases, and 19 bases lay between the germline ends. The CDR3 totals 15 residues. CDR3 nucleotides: TGTGCCAGCAGGAGATCTAAAACGGCTGGATACGAGCAGTACTTC. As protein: CASRRSKTAGYEQYF. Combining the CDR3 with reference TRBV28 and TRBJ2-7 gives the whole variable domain DVKVTQSSRYLVKRTGEKVFLECVQDMDHENMFWYRQDPGLGLRLIYFSYDVKMKEKGDIPEGYSVSREKKERFSLILESASTNQTSMYLCASRRSKTAGYEQYFGPGTRLTVT.

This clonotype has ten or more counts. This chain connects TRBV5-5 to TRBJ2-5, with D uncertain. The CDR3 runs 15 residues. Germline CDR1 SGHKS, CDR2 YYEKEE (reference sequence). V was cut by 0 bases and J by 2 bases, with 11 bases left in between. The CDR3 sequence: CASSLAVTEQETQYF. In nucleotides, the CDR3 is TGTGCCAGCAGCTTGGCCGTGACGGAACAAGAGACCCAGTACTTC.

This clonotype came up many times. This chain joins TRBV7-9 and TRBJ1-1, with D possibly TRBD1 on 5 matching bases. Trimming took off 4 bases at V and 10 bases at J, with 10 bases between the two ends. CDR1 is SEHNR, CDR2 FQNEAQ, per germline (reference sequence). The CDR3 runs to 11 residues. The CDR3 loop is CASSSGTGAFF. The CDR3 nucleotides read TGTGCCAGCAGCTCTGGGACCGGAGCTTTCTTT.

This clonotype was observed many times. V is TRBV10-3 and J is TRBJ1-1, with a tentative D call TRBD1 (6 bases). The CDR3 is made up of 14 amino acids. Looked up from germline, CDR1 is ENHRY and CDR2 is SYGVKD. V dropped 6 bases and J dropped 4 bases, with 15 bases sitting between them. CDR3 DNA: TGTGCCATCAGATCACAGGGAGAAGGCACTGAAGCTTTCTTT. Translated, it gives CAIRSQGEGTEAFF.

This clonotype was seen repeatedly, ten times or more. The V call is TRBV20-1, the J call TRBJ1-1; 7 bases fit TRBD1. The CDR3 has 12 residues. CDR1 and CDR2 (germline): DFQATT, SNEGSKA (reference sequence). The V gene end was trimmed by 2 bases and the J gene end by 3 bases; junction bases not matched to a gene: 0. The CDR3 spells CSARQGDTEAFF. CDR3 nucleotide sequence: TGCAGTGCTAGACAGGGGGACACTGAAGCTTTCTTT.

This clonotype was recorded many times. The CDR3 reads CASSYLTGEEGYTF. CDR3 bases: TGTGCCAGCAGTTATCTGACAGGGGAGGAAGGCTACACCTTC. The genes are TRBV2 and TRBJ1-2; 8 nucleotides align to TRBD1. Germline V gives CDR1 SNHLY, CDR2 FYNNEI. V dropped 5 bases and J dropped 8; count of bases not matched to a gene: 10. The CDR3 sequence is 14 residues long. Using reference TRBV2 and TRBJ1-2 for the parts outside the CDR3, the full variable domain is EPEVTQTPSHQVTQMGQEVILRCVPISNHLYFYWYRQILGQKVEFLVSFYNNEISEKSEIFDDQFSVERPDGSNFTLKIRSTKLEDSAMYFCASSYLTGEEGYTFGSGTRLTVV.

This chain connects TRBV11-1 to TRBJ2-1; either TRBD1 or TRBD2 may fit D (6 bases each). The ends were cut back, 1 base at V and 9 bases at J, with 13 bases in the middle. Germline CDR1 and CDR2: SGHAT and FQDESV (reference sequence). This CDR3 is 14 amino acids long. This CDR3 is CASSLVQGLGEQFF. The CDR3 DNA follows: TGTGCCAGCAGCTTAGTACAGGGACTTGGTGAGCAGTTCTTC.

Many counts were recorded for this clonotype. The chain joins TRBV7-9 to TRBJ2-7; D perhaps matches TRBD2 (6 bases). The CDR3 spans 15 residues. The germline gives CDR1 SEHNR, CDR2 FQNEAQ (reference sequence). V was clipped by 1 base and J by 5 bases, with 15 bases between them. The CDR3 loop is CASSLGLGGIHEQYF. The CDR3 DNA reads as TGTGCCAGCAGCTTAGGACTGGGAGGAATCCACGAGCAGTACTTC.

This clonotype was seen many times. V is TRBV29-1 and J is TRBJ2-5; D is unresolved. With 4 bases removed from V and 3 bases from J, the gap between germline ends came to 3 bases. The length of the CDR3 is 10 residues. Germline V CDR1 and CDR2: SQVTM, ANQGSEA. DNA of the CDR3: TGCAGCGTTGGCGAAGAGACCCAGTACTTC. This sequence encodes CSVGEETQYF.

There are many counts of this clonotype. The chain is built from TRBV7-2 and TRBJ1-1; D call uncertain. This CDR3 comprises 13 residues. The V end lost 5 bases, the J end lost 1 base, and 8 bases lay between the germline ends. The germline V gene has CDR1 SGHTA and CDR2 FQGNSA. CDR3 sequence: CASSQDGNTEAFF. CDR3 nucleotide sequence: TGTGCCAGCAGCCAGGACGGGAACACTGAAGCTTTCTTT.

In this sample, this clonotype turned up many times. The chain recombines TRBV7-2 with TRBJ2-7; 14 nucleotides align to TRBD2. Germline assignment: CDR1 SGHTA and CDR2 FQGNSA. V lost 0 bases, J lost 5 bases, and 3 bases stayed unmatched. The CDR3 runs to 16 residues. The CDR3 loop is CASSLAGTSGGDEQYF. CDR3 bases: TGTGCCAGCAGCTTAGCAGGGACTAGCGGGGGTGACGAGCAGTACTTC.

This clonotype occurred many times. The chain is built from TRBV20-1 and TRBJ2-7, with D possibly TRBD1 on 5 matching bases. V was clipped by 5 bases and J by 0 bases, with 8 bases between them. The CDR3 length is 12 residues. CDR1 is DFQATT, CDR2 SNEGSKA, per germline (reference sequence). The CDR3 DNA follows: TGCAGTGCTTACAGGTCCTCCTACGAGCAGTACTTC. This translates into CSAYRSSYEQYF.

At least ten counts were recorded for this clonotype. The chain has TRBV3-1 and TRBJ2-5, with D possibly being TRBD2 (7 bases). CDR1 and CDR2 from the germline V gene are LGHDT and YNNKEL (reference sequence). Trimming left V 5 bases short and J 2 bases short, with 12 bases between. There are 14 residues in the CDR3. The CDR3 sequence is CASSEQGGQETQYF. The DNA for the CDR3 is TGTGCCAGCAGCGAACAGGGAGGGCAAGAGACCCAGTACTTC.

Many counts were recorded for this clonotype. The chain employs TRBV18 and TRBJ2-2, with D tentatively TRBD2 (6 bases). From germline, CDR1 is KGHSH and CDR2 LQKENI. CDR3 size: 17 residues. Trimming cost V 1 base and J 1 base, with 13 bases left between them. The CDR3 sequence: CASSPRSGVQNTGELFF. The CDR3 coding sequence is TGTGCCAGCTCACCACGTTCGGGGGTCCAGAACACCGGGGAGCTGTTTTTT.

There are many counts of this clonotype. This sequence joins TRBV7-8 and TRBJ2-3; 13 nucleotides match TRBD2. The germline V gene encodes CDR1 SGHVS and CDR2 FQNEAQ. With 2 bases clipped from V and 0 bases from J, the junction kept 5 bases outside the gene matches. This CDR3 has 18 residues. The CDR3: CASSLKGLAGTSTDTQYF. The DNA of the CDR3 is TGTGCCAGCAGCTTAAAGGGACTAGCGGGGACTAGCACAGATACGCAGTATTTT.

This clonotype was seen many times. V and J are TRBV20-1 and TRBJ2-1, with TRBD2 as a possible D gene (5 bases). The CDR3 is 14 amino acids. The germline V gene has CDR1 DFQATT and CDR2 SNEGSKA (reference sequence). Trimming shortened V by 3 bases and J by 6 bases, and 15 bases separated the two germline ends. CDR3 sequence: CSARTRGWPNEQFF. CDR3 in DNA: TGCAGTGCTAGGACGCGCGGGTGGCCCAATGAGCAGTTCTTC.

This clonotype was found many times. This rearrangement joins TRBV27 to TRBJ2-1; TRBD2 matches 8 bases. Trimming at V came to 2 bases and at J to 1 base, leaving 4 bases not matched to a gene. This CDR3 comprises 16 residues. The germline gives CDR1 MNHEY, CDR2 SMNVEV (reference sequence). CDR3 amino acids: CASSLAGGVSYNEQFF. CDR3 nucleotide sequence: TGTGCCAGCAGTTTAGCCGGGGGGGTTTCCTACAATGAGCAGTTCTTC.